The 14 T cell receptor beta chains listed next were all sequenced from one sample in a study of T cells in Graves' hyperthyroidism and ophthalmopathy. Amplification of TCR beta CDR3 regions was performed using RNA transcripts as template. A first-round RT-PCR of the TCR CDR3 used the HTBI primer set. Via MiXCR, TCRdb re-called the multiplex PCR reads, giving one row per CDR3 protein. The data hold around 300,000 distinct CDR3 sequences, with roughly 13% observed a single time. Sequencing input: blood. All receptors come from a woman aged 40 to 50 with Graves' hyperthyroidism.

This clonotype has a count of ten or more. The chain carries TRBV18 and TRBJ2-3; D may match TRBD1 or TRBD2 (5 bases each). The CDR3 totals 15 residues. CDR1 is KGHSH and CDR2 is LQKENI in the germline V gene. Between the trimmed V and J ends, which lost 2 bases and 4 bases, there was a span of 13 bases. CDR3 in DNA: TGTGCCAGCTCACCAGCCGGGACCTTCCCAGATACGCAGTATTTT. Its translation is CASSPAGTFPDTQYF. Full variable domain (missing parts from reference TRBV18 and TRBJ2-3): NAGVMQNPRHLVRRRGQEARLRCSPMKGHSHVYWYRQLPEEGLKFMVYLQKENIIDESGMPKERFSAEFPKEGPSILRIQQVVRGDSAAYFCASSPAGTFPDTQYFGPGTRLTVL.

This clonotype was seen more than once but under ten times. The chain is built from TRBV12-3 or TRBV12-4 and TRBJ1-6; a possible D gene is TRBD1 (6 bases). The CDR3 sequence is 14 residues long. V gave up 7 bases and J gave up 6 bases, with 13 bases separating them. The CDR3 nucleotides read TGTGCCAGCACCTGGGGGACATTTAATTCACCCCTCCACTTT. This codes for CASTWGTFNSPLHF.

Ten or more counts support this clonotype. J is TRBJ1-2 and V is TRBV28; D ambiguous. This CDR3 region has 13 residues. Germline assignment: CDR1 MDHEN and CDR2 SYDVKM. V lost 7 bases and J lost 6, with 15 bases in between. The CDR3 DNA is TGTGCCAGCAAAGAGAGGTTTAGGGATGGCTACACCTTC. This translates into CASKERFRDGYTF.

On this clonotype: This could be a read error, since a much larger clone is one nucleotide away. The rearrangement links TRBV3-1 to TRBJ1-2; tentatively, D is TRBD1 (6 bases). This CDR3 is 12 amino acids long. Germline CDR1 is LGHDT and CDR2 is YNNKEL (reference sequence). V shed 1 base and J shed 12 bases, with 12 bases lying between them. The CDR3 nucleotides are TGTGCCAGCAGCCAAGGGGACAACGGCCACACCTTC. As protein: CASSQGDNGHTF.

This clonotype was observed many times. The chain is built from TRBV5-6 and TRBJ2-3, with 10 bases identical to TRBD1. This CDR3 is built from 14 residues. Per the germline V gene, CDR1 is SGHDT and CDR2 is YYEEEE. The J segment lost 7 bases and the V segment lost 3 bases, leaving 5 bases of the junction unmatched. The chain's CDR3 is CASSWDRGMYTQYF. The CDR3 region has the DNA TGTGCCAGCAGCTGGGACAGGGGAATGTATACGCAGTATTTT.

This clonotype was counted only a few times. The chain carries TRBV5-6 and TRBJ2-1; unclear D gene. This CDR3 is 13 amino acids long. CDR1 is SGHDT, CDR2 YYEEEE, per germline. V was cut by 0 bases and J by 12 bases, with 13 bases left in between. The CDR3, as DNA: TGTGCCAGCAGCTTGGGATTCGTTGGTGGGCAGTTCTTC. This sequence encodes CASSLGFVGGQFF. Combining the CDR3 with reference TRBV5-6 and TRBJ2-1 gives the whole variable domain DAGVTQSPTHLIKTRGQQVTLRCSPKSGHDTVSWYQQALGQGPQFIFQYYEEEERQRGNFPDRFSGHQFPNYSSELNVNALLLGDSALYLCASSLGFVGGQFFGPGTRLTVL.

This clonotype showed up many times. The rearrangement joins TRBV6-1 to TRBJ1-1; 10 nucleotides align to TRBD1. Germline lookup yields CDR1 MNHNS and CDR2 SASEGT. This CDR3 contains 15 residues. V was pared by 7 bases and J by 4 bases, with 9 bases of the junction left unmatched. Here the CDR3 DNA reads TGTGCCAGCATGTGGAGGACAGGGGGGGCCACTGAAGCTTTCTTT. Its protein product is CASMWRTGGATEAFF.

Ten or more counts support this clonotype. This chain uses TRBV20-1 with TRBJ1-1; 9 bases are shared with TRBD1. The CDR3 loop spans 13 amino acids. Germline CDR1 is DFQATT and CDR2 is SNEGSKA (reference sequence). J lost 3 bases, V lost 5 bases, and 4 bases had no gene match. The CDR3 DNA reads TGCAGTGCTTCCTGGGACAGGGACACTGAAGCTTTCTTT. Translating gives CSASWDRDTEAFF.

This clonotype was seen a few times. The chain links TRBV9 to TRBJ2-1, with 8 bases aligning to TRBD1. V trimming: 3 bases; J trimming: 0 bases; junction bases outside the gene matches: 2. The V gene's germline CDR1 is SGDLS and CDR2 YYNGEE. CDR3 size: 15 residues. CDR3 nucleotides: TGTGCCAGCAGCGCCAGGGGGCTCTCCTACAATGAGCAGTTCTTC. This gives the protein CASSARGLSYNEQFF.

The chain has TRBV24-1 and TRBJ2-5; no firm D call. Trimming pared 0 bases from V and 1 base from J, leaving 11 bases between. Germline lookup yields CDR1 KGHDR and CDR2 SFDVKD. The CDR3 spans 16 residues. The CDR3 here is CATSDLSDGFQETQYF. The CDR3 coding sequence is TGTGCCACCAGTGATTTGTCGGACGGATTCCAAGAGACCCAGTACTTC.

This clonotype was counted only a few times. With a much larger clone just one base away, this may be a read error. V is TRBV28 and J is TRBJ2-7; 7 bases line up with TRBD2. This CDR3 region has 19 residues. Trimming at V came to 6 bases and at J to 1 base, leaving 21 bases not matched to a gene. Germline CDR1 and CDR2: MDHEN and SYDVKM. The CDR3 reads CASSHYPGTGRGGSYEQYF. The DNA for the CDR3 is TGTGCCAGCAGCCATTATCCCGGGACTGGGAGGGGTGGGTCCTACGAGCAGTACTTC.

This clonotype was detected many times. The chain recombines TRBV12-3 or TRBV12-4 with TRBJ2-5, with D hard to call. The CDR3 length is 13 residues. The V end lost 4 bases, the J end lost 0 bases, and 6 bases lay between the germline ends. In nucleotides, the CDR3 is TGTGCCAGCAGTTCACAGAACCAAGAGACCCAGTACTTC. Translation: CASSSQNQETQYF.

In this sample, this clonotype turned up many times. This chain uses TRBV3-1 with TRBJ2-1; D uncertain. CDR3 length: 14 residues. Germline CDR1 is LGHDT and CDR2 is YNNKEL (reference sequence). The V gene lost 3 bases and the J gene lost 0 bases, with 6 bases spanning the gap. This CDR3 reads CASSQGGSYNEQFF. Written as DNA, the CDR3 is TGTGCCAGCAGCCAGGGCGGCTCCTACAATGAGCAGTTCTTC.

This sequence joins TRBV4-2 and TRBJ2-7; either TRBD1 or TRBD2 may supply D (5 bases each). Between the trimmed V and J ends, which lost 6 bases and 3 bases, there was a span of 12 bases. Germline loops: CDR1 LGHNA, CDR2 YNFKEQ. This CDR3 is 13 amino acids long. CDR3 nucleotides: TGTGCCAGCAGTCGGGACGGAGTCTACGAGCAGTACTTC. Translation: CASSRDGVYEQYF.